The 29 T cell receptor beta chains in this list originate from one sample, sequenced in a study of CD8+ T cells in alopecia areata. Treatment of the sample: oral pan-JAK inhibitor, 5-10 mg twice daily. TCR sequencing used cDNA made by reverse transcription of extracted RNA. Assay: immunoSEQ multiplex PCR; the TCRdb copy retains only in-frame clones and omits some. The data contain 150,000 to 200,000 clones, roughly 60% of them singletons. Sample: CD4+ T cells sorted from blood, taken at week 24, from a patient treated with tofacitinib. Receptors were obtained from a human donor with alopecia areata.

This rearrangement joins TRBV29-1 to TRBJ1-2, with 9 bases fitting TRBD1. Germline trimming cut 6 bases from V and 8 bases from J; bases unmatched to any gene: 10. The CDR3 is 13 residues long. The germline V gene has CDR1 SQVTM and CDR2 ANQGSEA. CDR3 region: CSVMGQGGGGYTF. In DNA, the CDR3 is TGCAGCGTCATGGGACAGGGAGGAGGGGGCTACACCTTC.

The chain couples TRBV30 to TRBJ2-3; D is possibly TRBD1 or TRBD2 (5 bases each). Germline CDR1 GTSNPN, CDR2 SVGIG (reference sequence). V was shortened by 3 bases and J by 2 bases, with 15 bases between the two germline ends. This CDR3 contains 15 residues. The CDR3 nucleotides read TGTGCCTGGAGATTGGGGGAGTCCCACACAGATACGCAGTATTTT. Protein sequence: CAWRLGESHTDTQYF.

The chain uses TRBV29-1 and TRBJ1-1; a weak D match, TRBD1 (5 bases). Germline assignment: CDR1 SQVTM and CDR2 ANQGSEA. CDR3 length: 14 amino acids. Trimming stripped 4 bases from V and 3 bases from J, with 15 bases between. CDR3 DNA: TGCAGCGTTGGTGTCTCGCAGGGAGACACTGAAGCTTTCTTT. Its translation: CSVGVSQGDTEAFF.

About this clone itself: Other DNA sequences of this sample code for an identical CDR3. The V gene is TRBV7-2, the J gene TRBJ1-1, with D possibly being TRBD1 (5 bases). Trimming pared 1 base from V and 0 bases from J, leaving 6 bases between. The CDR3 is made up of 14 amino acids. Germline V gives CDR1 SGHTA, CDR2 FQGNSA. The CDR3 is CASSLGGVNTEAFF. The DNA of the CDR3 is TGTGCCAGCAGCTTAGGGGGGGTGAACACTGAAGCTTTCTTT.

The chain uses TRBV30 and TRBJ1-2; D is possibly TRBD1 (6 bases). Between the trimmed V and J ends, which lost 4 bases and 4 bases, there was a span of 16 bases. Germline CDR1 is GTSNPN and CDR2 is SVGIG (reference sequence). The CDR3 loop spans 14 amino acids. The CDR3 protein is CAWTRTDSSYGYTF. CDR3 nucleotides: TGTGCCTGGACCCGAACGGACAGCAGCTATGGCTACACCTTC.

In DNA, the CDR3 is TGTGCCAGCAGCTTGGGGACAGGGTGGAGGGGTCAAAATCAGCCCCAGCATTTT. Residues: CASSLGTGWRGQNQPQHF. The chain recombines TRBV5-7 with TRBJ1-5; 8 bases match TRBD1. TRBV5-7 is known as an ORF, though its function is uncertain. This CDR3 is 18 amino acids long. V was clipped by 0 bases and J by 4 bases; unmatched bases: 12.

The chain employs TRBV30 and TRBJ1-2, with a possible D match to TRBD1 (5 bases). Germline V gene sequence: CDR1 GTSNPN, CDR2 SVGIG (reference sequence). V was pared by 5 bases and J by 5 bases, with 18 bases between. CDR3 size: 14 residues. The chain's CDR3 is CAWDPGRSLYGYTF. The CDR3 coding sequence is TGTGCCTGGGATCCGGGACGAAGCCTATATGGCTACACCTTC.

The chain has TRBV25-1 and TRBJ1-6; D not certain. The CDR3 loop spans 15 amino acids. The germline CDR1 and CDR2 sequences are MGHDK and SYGVNS. Trimming removed 1 base at V and 8 bases at J, with 12 bases between. The chain's CDR3 is CASSESGRNYSPLHF. The CDR3 DNA reads as TGTGCCAGCAGTGAATCAGGCAGGAATTATTCACCCCTCCACTTT.

The chain employs TRBV7-2 and TRBJ2-5; 13 nucleotides align to TRBD2. J lost 3 bases, V lost 4 bases, and 8 bases had no gene match. The CDR3 runs 17 residues. Per the germline V gene, CDR1 is SGHTA and CDR2 is FQGNSA. The CDR3 protein is CASSSISGTSGKETQYF. CDR3 sequence (DNA): TGTGCCAGCAGCTCAATTTCCGGGACTAGCGGGAAAGAGACCCAGTACTTC.

This chain uses TRBV11-2 with TRBJ1-2, with D unresolved. CDR1 and CDR2 (germline): SGHAT, FQNNGV. The germline V and J ends were trimmed by 1 base and 1 base, with 13 bases remaining between them. The CDR3 has 16 amino acids. In DNA form, the CDR3 reads TGTGCCAGCAGCTTAGGAAAGGGCGGCCTTAACTATGGCTACACCTTC. Amino acids: CASSLGKGGLNYGYTF.

The chain combines TRBV5-1 with TRBJ1-5, with no clear D. CDR3 length: 14 residues. Germline V gene lookup returns CDR1 SGHRS and CDR2 YFSETQ. Trimming stripped 2 bases from V and 6 bases from J, with 12 bases between. CDR3 amino acids: CASSFGVMGQPQHF. The CDR3 bases are TGCGCCAGCAGCTTTGGAGTCATGGGTCAGCCCCAGCATTTT. The full variable domain, completed using reference TRBV5-1 and TRBJ1-5, is KAGVTQTPRYLIKTRGQQVTLSCSPISGHRSVSWYQQTPGQGLQFLFEYFSETQRNKGNFPGRFSGRQFSNSRSEMNVSTLELGDSALYLCASSFGVMGQPQHFGDGTRLSIL.

The V call is TRBV30, the J call TRBJ2-2; D is perhaps TRBD1 (6 bases). V gave up 3 bases and J gave up 4 bases, with 18 bases separating them. The CDR3 is 16 amino acids. From germline, CDR1 is GTSNPN and CDR2 SVGIG (reference sequence). CDR3 region: CAWRPGQMHGTGELFF. The CDR3 region has the DNA TGTGCCTGGAGACCGGGACAAATGCACGGCACCGGGGAGCTGTTTTTT.

This clone appeared many times. This chain uses TRBV28 with TRBJ2-2; D remains unclear. The CDR3 runs 12 residues. Germline V gene data show CDR1 as MDHEN and CDR2 as SYDVKM. V dropped 7 bases and J dropped 5 bases, with 8 bases sitting between them. CDR3 amino acids: CASTKGTGELFF. CDR3 DNA: TGTGCCAGCACGAAGGGTACCGGGGAGCTGTTTTTT.

The table lists this clone with a few counts. The chain recombines TRBV7-9 with TRBJ2-7; TRBD1 matches 9 bases. V shed 5 bases, J shed 5 bases, and the junction held 7 bases outside the gene matches. The CDR3 length is 14 residues. CDR1 and CDR2 from the germline V gene are SEHNR and FQNEAQ (reference sequence). The CDR3 is CASSRTGGSDEQYF. The CDR3 nucleotides read TGTGCCAGCAGCCGTACAGGGGGCAGCGACGAGCAGTACTTC.

The gene calls are TRBV15 and TRBJ2-3, with TRBD2 matching 10 bases. This CDR3 region has 15 residues. Germline CDR1 is LNHNV and CDR2 is YYDKDF (reference sequence). Here the CDR3 DNA reads TGTGCTAGCCGGCTAGCGGGGGCTACGACAGATACGCAGTATTTT. This encodes CASRLAGATTDTQYF.

On this clone itself: The same CDR3 can be traced to other DNA sequences in this sample. The chain employs TRBV5-1 and TRBJ1-5, with TRBD1 identical over 9 bases. From germline, CDR1 is SGHRS and CDR2 YFSETQ. CDR3 length equals 15 residues. The V and J ends lost 1 base and 5 bases, in that order; junction bases with no gene match: 4. DNA of the CDR3: TGCGCCAGCAGCTTGACAGGGGGCCGGGATCAGCCCCAGCATTTT. Protein: CASSLTGGRDQPQHF.

V gene TRBV30 combines with J gene TRBJ1-1; no clear D gene. This CDR3 spans 14 amino acids. Trimming pared 0 bases from V and 5 bases from J, leaving 13 bases between. Germline V gene lookup returns CDR1 GTSNPN and CDR2 SVGIG (reference sequence). In DNA, the CDR3 is TGTGCCTGGAGTGTACGGACGTCGGATACTGAAGCTTTCTTT. Its translation is CAWSVRTSDTEAFF.

The chain combines TRBV30 with TRBJ2-2, with D perhaps TRBD1 or TRBD2 (5 bases each). CDR3 length equals 12 residues. CDR1 is GTSNPN and CDR2 is SVGIG in the germline V gene (reference sequence). V was clipped by 1 base and J by 5 bases, with 5 bases between them. CDR3 amino acids: CAWSGGTGELFF. The CDR3 nucleotides are TGTGCCTGGAGTGGGGGGACCGGGGAGCTGTTTTTT.

The chain combines TRBV30 with TRBJ2-5; D perhaps matches TRBD2 (7 bases). This CDR3 has 14 residues. Between the trimmed V and J ends, which lost 0 bases and 6 bases, there was a span of 14 bases. Germline lookup yields CDR1 GTSNPN and CDR2 SVGIG (reference sequence). The CDR3 coding sequence is TGTGCCTGGAGTGTACAAGGGGGGGTGCAGACCCAGTACTTC. It yields the protein CAWSVQGGVQTQYF.

V usage is TRBV25-1 and J usage is TRBJ1-5; no reliable D call. CDR3 size: 13 residues. The germline V gene has CDR1 MGHDK and CDR2 SYGVNS. V was cut by 4 bases and J by 3 bases, with 7 bases left in between. The CDR3 nucleotides are TGTGCCAGCAGTGCGGGAGACAATCAGCCCCAGCATTTT. It translates to CASSAGDNQPQHF.

This clone was observed a few times. V gene TRBV29-1 combines with J gene TRBJ1-1, with 9 nucleotides matching TRBD1. The CDR3 consists of 14 residues. CDR1 and CDR2 from the germline V gene are SQVTM and ANQGSEA. V trimming: 7 bases; J trimming: 5 bases; junction bases outside the gene matches: 11. The CDR3 bases are TGCAGCGCAACCCCCGGGACAGGGACGACTGAAGCTTTCTTT. As protein: CSATPGTGTTEAFF.

The V call is TRBV25-1, the J call TRBJ2-3, with 9 positions matching TRBD2. The germline gives CDR1 MGHDK, CDR2 SYGVNS. The length of the CDR3 is 17 residues. The J segment lost 6 bases and the V segment lost 2 bases, leaving 12 bases of the junction unmatched. CDR3 residues: CASSEPPWRGGLDTQYF. The CDR3, as DNA: TGTGCCAGCAGTGAACCCCCCTGGCGGGGGGGCCTGGATACGCAGTATTTT.

V usage is TRBV7-9 and J usage is TRBJ1-5; D possibly corresponds to TRBD1 (5 bases). CDR3 length: 14 residues. V was cut by 5 bases and J by 4 bases, with 12 bases left in between. The germline CDR1 and CDR2 sequences are SEHNR and FQNEAQ (reference sequence). The CDR3 region has the DNA TGTGCCAGCAGCGGGGACGGGGAAAATCAGCCCCAGCATTTT. Amino acids: CASSGDGENQPQHF.

Here the CDR3 DNA reads TGCAGCGTTGCGGGGAAACACACAGATACGCAGTATTTT. It translates to CSVAGKHTDTQYF. V is TRBV29-1 and J is TRBJ2-3; D perhaps matches TRBD2 (5 bases). The CDR3 is made up of 13 amino acids. In germline, CDR1 is SQVTM, CDR2 ANQGSEA. Trimming removed 4 bases at V and 2 bases at J, with 10 bases between.

The chain links TRBV29-1 to TRBJ1-1, with D possibly TRBD1 on 6 matching bases. Germline-derived CDR1 and CDR2 are SQVTM and ANQGSEA. V gave up 7 bases and J gave up 6 bases, with 18 bases separating them. This CDR3 contains 13 residues. This chain's CDR3 is CSAQGGGLAEAFF. CDR3 DNA: TGCAGCGCCCAAGGTGGGGGGCTGGCTGAAGCTTTCTTT. Looking up the rest from reference TRBV29-1 and TRBJ1-1 gives the full variable domain: SAVISQKPSRDICQRGTSLTIQCQVDSQVTMMFWYRQQPGQSLTLIATANQGSEATYESGFVIDKFPISRPNLTFSTLTVSNMSPEDSSIYLCSAQGGGLAEAFFGQGTRLTVV.

This sequence joins TRBV11-2 and TRBJ1-5; no clear D gene. The CDR3 is made up of 13 amino acids. V was trimmed by 1 base and J by 2 bases, leaving 3 bases between them. Germline CDR1 and CDR2: SGHAT and FQNNGV. The CDR3 coding sequence is TGTGCCAGCAGCTTAGTTGGCAATCAGCCCCAGCATTTT. Amino acid sequence: CASSLVGNQPQHF.

This clone has more than one count but fewer than ten. CDR3 coding DNA: TGTGCCAGCAGCCCCAATAACGGGGCCTCCTACAATGAGCAGTTCTTC. This gives the protein CASSPNNGASYNEQFF. The rearrangement links TRBV11-2 to TRBJ2-1, with D possibly being TRBD1 or TRBD2 (5 bases each). The V end lost 5 bases, the J end lost 0 bases, and 14 bases lay between the germline ends. The germline CDR1 and CDR2 sequences are SGHAT and FQNNGV. This CDR3 region has 16 residues.

This chain joins TRBV29-1 and TRBJ1-1; D unclear. This CDR3 contains 12 residues. V lost 3 bases and J lost 1, with 6 bases in between. CDR1 and CDR2 from the germline V gene are SQVTM and ANQGSEA. The CDR3 loop is CSVDAGNTEAFF. Written as DNA, the CDR3 is TGCAGCGTTGACGCAGGGAACACTGAAGCTTTCTTT.

This chain joins TRBV7-2 and TRBJ1-6, with D possibly TRBD1 on 6 matching bases. Germline V gene data show CDR1 as SGHTA and CDR2 as FQGNSA. V was clipped by 1 base and J by 9 bases, with 10 bases between them. The CDR3 is made up of 14 amino acids. CDR3: CASSLVGGTSPLHF. The CDR3 nucleotides read TGTGCCAGCAGCTTAGTAGGGGGTACTTCACCCCTCCACTTT.